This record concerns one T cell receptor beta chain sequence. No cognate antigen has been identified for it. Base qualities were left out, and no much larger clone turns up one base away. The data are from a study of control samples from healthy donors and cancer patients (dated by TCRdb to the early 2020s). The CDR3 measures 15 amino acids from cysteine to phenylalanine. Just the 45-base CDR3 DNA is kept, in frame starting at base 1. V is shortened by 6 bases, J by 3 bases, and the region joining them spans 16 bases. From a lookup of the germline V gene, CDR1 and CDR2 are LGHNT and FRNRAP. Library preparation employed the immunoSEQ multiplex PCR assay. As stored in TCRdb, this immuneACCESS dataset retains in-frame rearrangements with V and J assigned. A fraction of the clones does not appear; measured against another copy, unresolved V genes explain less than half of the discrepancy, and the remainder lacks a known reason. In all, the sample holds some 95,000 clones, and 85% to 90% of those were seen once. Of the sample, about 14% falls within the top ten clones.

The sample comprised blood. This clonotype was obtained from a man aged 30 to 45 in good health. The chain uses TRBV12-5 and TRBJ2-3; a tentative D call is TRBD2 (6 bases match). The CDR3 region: CASGTRAGSTDTQYF. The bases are TGTGCTAGTGGCACACGGGCGGGATCTACAGATACGCAGTATTTT.